This TCR beta chain comes out of a study of T-cell reconstitution after alpha-beta-depleted transplantation in children. Germline V CDR1 and CDR2: SGHRS, YFSETQ. The length of the CDR3 is 17 residues. Unique molecular identifiers were incorporated during preparation of the TCRbeta library. TCRdb re-derived calls from the PCR reads in MiXCR, one entry per CDR3 protein. The sample consists of around 78,000 distinct CDR3 sequences, about 6.7% of them appearing once. Concerning this clonotype: The junction differs from germline at one of its ends, possibly a read error.

The sequence came from a human donor who donated a stem cell graft to a child with acute lymphoblastic leukemia. The chain uses TRBV5-1 and TRBJ2-7; 9 nucleotides align to TRBD2. The material sequenced was PBMCs from the stem cell graft donor, taken from the stem cell graft. The CDR3 loop reads CAIGSRLGAGGSYQQYF. In DNA form, the CDR3 reads TGCGCCATCGGCTCCCGTCTTGGAGCGGGAGGTTCCTACCAGCAGTACTTC.